The text below deals with one T cell receptor beta chain. The antigen is not known. These data belong to a study of T cells expressing NK-cell markers. General study results and limits: Several donors' CD3+CD56-NKG2C+ cells were dominated by the same clonotypes. The contribution of dominant NKG2C+ clonotypes to CD8+ T cells in about 6 donors was roughly 1.0-8%.

This CDR3 has 18 residues. Germline CDR1 SNHLY, CDR2 FYNNEI. Researchers built TCR beta cDNA using 5'RACE template switching with UMIs. From its re-call of the 5' RACE reads, TCRdb lists each CDR3 protein once, without DNA. This table holds approximately 440,000 distinct CDR3 sequences. The chain links TRBV2 to TRBJ2-4; the D gene TCRdb calls, TRBD1, cannot be checked with no DNA. Input material: blood T cells: a sorted CD56 or NKG2C T cell subset, CD4+ or CD8+ T cells, or bulk PBMC T cells (not recorded which). The TCR comes from a woman aged 45-60 years in good health. CDR3 sequence: CASSEAIGGASAKNIQYF. Supplemented by reference TRBV2 and TRBJ2-4, the full variable domain reads EPEVTQTPSHQVTQMGQEVILRCVPISNHLYFYWYRQILGQKVEFLVSFYNNEISEKSEIFDDQFSVERPDGSNFTLKIRSTKLEDSAMYFCASSEAIGGASAKNIQYFGAGTRLSVL.